The clone carrying this T cell receptor beta chain was detected only a few times. This CDR3 region has 18 residues. Germline-derived CDR1 and CDR2 are LNHNV and YYDKDF (reference sequence). V was pared by 3 bases and J by 5 bases, with 25 bases between. These data come from a study of T cells after yellow fever vaccination. Study-wide context: The fractions with low cell numbers were processed using SMART-Seq v4 Ultra Low Input.

One entry per CDR3 protein results from TCRdb running MiXCR on the 5' RACE reads. The sample has 500,000 to 650,000 distinct CDR3 sequences; around an eighth are singletons. This specimen was PBMCs, taken on the day of the yellow fever booster vaccination. This TCR was recovered from a man aged 25 to 40 who received the YFV17D yellow fever vaccine. This chain uses TRBV15 with TRBJ2-5, with D maybe TRBD1 (5 bases). CDR3 sequence: CATSSTRSRGRAYETQYF. The CDR3 coding sequence is TGTGCCACCAGCAGCACGCGTTCCCGTGGCAGGGCGTACGAGACCCAGTACTTC.